This T cell receptor beta chain appears in the sequencing data of a study of blood T cell repertoires in COVID-19. Study-level background: Collection of acute and convalescent COVID-19 samples took place in the United States, Italy and Spain. PBMCs, B-cell-depleted T cells, or T cells were the source of the cDNA or gDNA that made up the material.

In the original processing: Estimates of nucleated cell counts were drawn from the amplification of reference gene primers. Clones were sequenced by immunoSEQ multiplex PCR, and TCRdb holds only the in-frame ones, with some missing. The DNA was the basis for D and trimming; V, J and clone size are from that table. The sample yields tens of thousands of clones, 80% seen once. The sample holds one count of this clone. Sequencing was performed on peripheral blood. The source of this sequence is a man aged 80 or over with active or convalescent COVID-19.

CDR3 region: CASSGGTALQREGPTQYF. CDR3 nucleotides: TGTGCCAGCAGTGGCGGGACAGCCCTTCAGCGGGAGGGCCCTACGCAGTATTTT. This chain joins TRBV6-1 and TRBJ2-3; 10 nucleotides match TRBD2. Trimming at V came to 4 bases and at J to 8 bases, leaving 18 bases not matched to a gene. Germline CDR1 is MNHNS and CDR2 is SASEGT. This CDR3 has 18 residues.